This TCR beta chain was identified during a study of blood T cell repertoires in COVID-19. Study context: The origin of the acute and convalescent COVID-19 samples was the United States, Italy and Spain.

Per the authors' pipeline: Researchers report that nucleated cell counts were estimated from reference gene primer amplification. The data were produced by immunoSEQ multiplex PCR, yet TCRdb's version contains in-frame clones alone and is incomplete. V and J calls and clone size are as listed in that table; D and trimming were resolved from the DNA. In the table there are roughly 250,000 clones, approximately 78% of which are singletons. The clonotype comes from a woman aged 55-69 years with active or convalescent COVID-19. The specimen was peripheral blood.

The CDR3 sequence: CASSQIDTAGELFF. CDR3 nucleotide sequence: TGTGCCAGCAGCCAAATAGACACCGCCGGGGAGCTGTTTTTT. V gene TRBV3-1 (or the pseudogene TRBV3-2) combines with J gene TRBJ2-2, with D unclear. Germline CDR1 reads LGHDT; CDR2 reads YNNKEL (reference sequence). V was pared by 2 bases and J by 6 bases, with 10 bases between. CDR3 length: 14 residues.